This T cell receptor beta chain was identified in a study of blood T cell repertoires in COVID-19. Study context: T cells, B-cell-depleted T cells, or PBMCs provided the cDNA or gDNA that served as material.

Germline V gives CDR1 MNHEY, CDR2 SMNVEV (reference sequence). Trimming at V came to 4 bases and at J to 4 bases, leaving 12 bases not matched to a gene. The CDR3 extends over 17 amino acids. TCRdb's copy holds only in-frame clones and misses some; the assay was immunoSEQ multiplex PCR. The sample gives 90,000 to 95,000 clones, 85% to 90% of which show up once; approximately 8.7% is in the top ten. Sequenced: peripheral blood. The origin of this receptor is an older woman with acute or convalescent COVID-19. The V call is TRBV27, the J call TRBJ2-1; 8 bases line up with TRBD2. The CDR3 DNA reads TGTGCCAGCAGTTGGTACTTCGGGACTAGTATTTACAATGAGCAGTTCTTC. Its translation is CASSWYFGTSIYNEQFF.